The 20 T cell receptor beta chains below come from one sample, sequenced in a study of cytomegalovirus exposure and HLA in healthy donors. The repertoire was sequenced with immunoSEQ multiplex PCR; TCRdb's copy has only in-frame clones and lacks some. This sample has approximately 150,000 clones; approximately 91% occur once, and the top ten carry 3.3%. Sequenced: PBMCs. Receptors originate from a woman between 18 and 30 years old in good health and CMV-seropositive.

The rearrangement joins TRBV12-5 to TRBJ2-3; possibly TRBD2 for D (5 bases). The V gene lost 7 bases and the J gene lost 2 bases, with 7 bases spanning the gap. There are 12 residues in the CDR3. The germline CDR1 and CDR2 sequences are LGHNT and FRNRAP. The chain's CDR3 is CASERYTDTQYF. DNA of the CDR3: TGTGCTAGTGAGCGGTACACAGATACGCAGTATTTT.

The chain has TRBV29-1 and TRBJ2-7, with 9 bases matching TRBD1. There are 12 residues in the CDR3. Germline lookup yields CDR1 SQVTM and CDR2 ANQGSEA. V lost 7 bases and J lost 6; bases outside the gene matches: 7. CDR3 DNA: TGCAGCGGGCGGACAGGGGTAGGCGAGCAGTACTTC. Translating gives CSGRTGVGEQYF.

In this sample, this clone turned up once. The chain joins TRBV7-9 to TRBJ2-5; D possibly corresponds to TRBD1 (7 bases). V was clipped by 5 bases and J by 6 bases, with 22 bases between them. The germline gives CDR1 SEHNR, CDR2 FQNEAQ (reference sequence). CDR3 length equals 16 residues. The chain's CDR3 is CASSKGPSGGWKTQYF. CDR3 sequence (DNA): TGTGCCAGCAGCAAAGGTCCGTCAGGGGGGTGGAAGACCCAGTACTTC.

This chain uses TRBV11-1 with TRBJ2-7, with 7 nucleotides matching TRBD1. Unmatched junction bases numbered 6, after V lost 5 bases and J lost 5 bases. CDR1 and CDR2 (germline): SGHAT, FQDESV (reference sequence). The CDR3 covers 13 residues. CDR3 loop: CASSPQGIHEQYF. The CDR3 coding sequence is TGTGCCAGCAGCCCACAGGGGATACACGAGCAGTACTTC. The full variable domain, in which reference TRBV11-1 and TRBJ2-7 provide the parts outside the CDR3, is EAEVAQSPRYKITEKSQAVAFWCDPISGHATLYWYRQILGQGPELLVQFQDESVVDDSQLPKDRFSAERLKGVDSTLKIQPAELGDSAMYLCASSPQGIHEQYFGPGTRLTVT.

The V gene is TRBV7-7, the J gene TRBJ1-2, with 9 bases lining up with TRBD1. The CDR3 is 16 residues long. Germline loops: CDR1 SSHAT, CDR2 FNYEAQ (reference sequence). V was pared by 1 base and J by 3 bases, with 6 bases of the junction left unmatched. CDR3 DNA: TGTGCCAGCAGCTTAGTTAGGGACAGGGTTTACTATGGCTACACCTTC. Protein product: CASSLVRDRVYYGYTF.

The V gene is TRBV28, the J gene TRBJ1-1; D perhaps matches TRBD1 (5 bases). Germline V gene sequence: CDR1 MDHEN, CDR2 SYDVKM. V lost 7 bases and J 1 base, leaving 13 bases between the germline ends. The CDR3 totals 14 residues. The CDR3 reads CASNPRTRNTEAFF. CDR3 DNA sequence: TGTGCCAGCAACCCAAGGACACGGAACACTGAAGCTTTCTTT. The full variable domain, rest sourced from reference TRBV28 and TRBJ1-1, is DVKVTQSSRYLVKRTGEKVFLECVQDMDHENMFWYRQDPGLGLRLIYFSYDVKMKEKGDIPEGYSVSREKKERFSLILESASTNQTSMYLCASNPRTRNTEAFFGQGTRLTVV.

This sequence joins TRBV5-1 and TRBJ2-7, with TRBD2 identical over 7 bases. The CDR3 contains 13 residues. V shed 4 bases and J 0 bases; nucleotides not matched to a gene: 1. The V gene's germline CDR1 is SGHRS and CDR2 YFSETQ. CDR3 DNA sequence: TGCGCCAGCAGCCGCGGGGGCTCCTACGAGCAGTACTTC. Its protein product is CASSRGGSYEQYF.

CDR3 amino acids: CASSKVAQTYEQYF. The CDR3 nucleotides read TGTGCCAGCAGCAAAGTAGCGCAGACCTACGAGCAGTACTTC. The chain uses TRBV21-1 and TRBJ2-7; the table's D gene call, TRBD2, was not cross checked with the DNA. TRBV21-1 is a pseudogene locus. The CDR3 runs to 14 residues.

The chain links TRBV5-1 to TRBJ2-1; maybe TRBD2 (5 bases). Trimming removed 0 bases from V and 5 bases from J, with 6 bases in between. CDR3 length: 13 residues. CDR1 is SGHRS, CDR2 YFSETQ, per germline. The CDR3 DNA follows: TGCGCCAGCAGCTTGGTACTAGACAATGAGCAGTTCTTC. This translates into CASSLVLDNEQFF.

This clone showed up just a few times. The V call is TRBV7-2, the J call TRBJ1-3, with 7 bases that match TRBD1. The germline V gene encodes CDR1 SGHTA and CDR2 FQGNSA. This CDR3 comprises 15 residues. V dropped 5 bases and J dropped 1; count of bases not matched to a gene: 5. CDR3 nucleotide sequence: TGTGCCAGCAGCCCAGGGGGATCATCTGGAAACACCATATATTTT. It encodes CASSPGGSSGNTIYF. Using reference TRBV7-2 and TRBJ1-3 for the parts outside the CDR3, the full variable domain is GAGVSQSPSNKVTEKGKDVELRCDPISGHTALYWYRQSLGQGLEFLIYFQGNSAPDKSGLPSDRFSAERTGGSVSTLTIQRTQQEDSAVYLCASSPGGSSGNTIYFGEGSWLTVV.

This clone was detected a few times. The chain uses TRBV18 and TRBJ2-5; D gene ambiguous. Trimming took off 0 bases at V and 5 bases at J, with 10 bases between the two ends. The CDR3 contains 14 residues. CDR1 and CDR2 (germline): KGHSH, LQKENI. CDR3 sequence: CASSPPEAWETQYF. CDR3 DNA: TGTGCCAGCTCACCACCAGAAGCGTGGGAGACCCAGTACTTC.

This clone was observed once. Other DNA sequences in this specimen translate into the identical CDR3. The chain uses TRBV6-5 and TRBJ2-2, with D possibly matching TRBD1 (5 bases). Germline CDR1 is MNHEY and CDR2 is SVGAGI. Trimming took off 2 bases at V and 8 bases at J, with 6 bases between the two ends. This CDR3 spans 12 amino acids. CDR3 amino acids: CASSYRGGELFF. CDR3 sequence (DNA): TGTGCCAGCAGTTACAGGGGAGGGGAGCTGTTTTTT.

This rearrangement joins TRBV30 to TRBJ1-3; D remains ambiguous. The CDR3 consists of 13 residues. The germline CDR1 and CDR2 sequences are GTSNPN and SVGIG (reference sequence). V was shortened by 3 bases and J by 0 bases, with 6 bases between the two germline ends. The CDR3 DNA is TGTGCCTGGAGCGCTACCTCTGGAAACACCATATATTTT. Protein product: CAWSATSGNTIYF.

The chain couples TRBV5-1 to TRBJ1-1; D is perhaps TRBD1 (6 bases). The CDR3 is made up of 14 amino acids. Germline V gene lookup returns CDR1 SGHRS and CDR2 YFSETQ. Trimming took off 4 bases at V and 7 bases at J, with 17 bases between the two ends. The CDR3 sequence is CASSPNPGTFEAFF. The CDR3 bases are TGCGCCAGCAGCCCGAATCCTGGGACATTTGAAGCTTTCTTT.

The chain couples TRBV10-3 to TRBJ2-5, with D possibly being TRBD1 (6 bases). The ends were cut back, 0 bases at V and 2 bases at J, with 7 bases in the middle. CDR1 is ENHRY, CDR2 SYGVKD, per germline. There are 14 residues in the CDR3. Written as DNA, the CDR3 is TGTGCCATCAGTGAGTCTGGGACACAAGAGACCCAGTACTTC. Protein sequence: CAISESGTQETQYF.

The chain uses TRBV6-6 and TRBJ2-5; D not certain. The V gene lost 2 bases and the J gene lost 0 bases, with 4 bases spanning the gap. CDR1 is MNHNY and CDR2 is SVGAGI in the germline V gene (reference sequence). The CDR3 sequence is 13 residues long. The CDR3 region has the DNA TGTGCCAGCAGTTACATAAACCAAGAGACCCAGTACTTC. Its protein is CASSYINQETQYF.

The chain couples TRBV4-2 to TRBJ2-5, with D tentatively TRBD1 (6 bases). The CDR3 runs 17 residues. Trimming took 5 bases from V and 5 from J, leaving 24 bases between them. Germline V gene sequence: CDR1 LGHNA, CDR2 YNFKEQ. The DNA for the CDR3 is TGTGCCAGCAGCGCAGGATCCGGGACACCAATTTTCGAGACCCAGTACTTC. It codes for CASSAGSGTPIFETQYF.

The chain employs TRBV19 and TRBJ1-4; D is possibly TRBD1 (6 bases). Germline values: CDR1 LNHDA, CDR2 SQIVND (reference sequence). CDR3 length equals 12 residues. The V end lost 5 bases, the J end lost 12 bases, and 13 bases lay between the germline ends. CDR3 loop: CASSPGQLELFF. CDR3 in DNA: TGTGCCAGTAGTCCTGGACAGCTCGAACTGTTTTTT.

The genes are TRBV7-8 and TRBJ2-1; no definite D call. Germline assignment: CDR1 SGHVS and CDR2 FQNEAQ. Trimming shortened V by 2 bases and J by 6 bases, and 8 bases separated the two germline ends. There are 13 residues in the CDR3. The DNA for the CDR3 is TGTGCCAGCAGCTTACGAGCATTCAATGAGCAGTTCTTC. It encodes CASSLRAFNEQFF.

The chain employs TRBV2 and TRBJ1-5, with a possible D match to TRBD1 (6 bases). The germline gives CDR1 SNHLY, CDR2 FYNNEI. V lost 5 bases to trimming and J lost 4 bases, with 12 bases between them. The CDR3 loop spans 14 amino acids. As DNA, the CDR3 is TGTGCCAGCAGTATTGGTACAGGGAATCAGCCCCAGCATTTT. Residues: CASSIGTGNQPQHF.